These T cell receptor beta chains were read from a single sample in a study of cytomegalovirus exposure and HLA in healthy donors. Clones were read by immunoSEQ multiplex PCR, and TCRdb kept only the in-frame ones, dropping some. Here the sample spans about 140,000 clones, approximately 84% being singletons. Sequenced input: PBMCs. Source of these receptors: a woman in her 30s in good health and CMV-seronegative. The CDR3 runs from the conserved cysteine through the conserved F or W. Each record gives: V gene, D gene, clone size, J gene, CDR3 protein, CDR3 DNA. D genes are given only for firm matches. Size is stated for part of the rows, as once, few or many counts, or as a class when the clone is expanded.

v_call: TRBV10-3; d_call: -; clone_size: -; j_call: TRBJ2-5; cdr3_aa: CAISGSGEETQYF; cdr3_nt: TGTGCCATCAGTGGGAGCGGAGAAGAGACCCAGTACTTC
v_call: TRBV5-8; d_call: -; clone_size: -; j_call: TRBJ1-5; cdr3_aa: CASSLAGGLPPQHF; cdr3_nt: TGTGCCAGCAGCTTGGCGGGGGGGTTGCCGCCCCAGCATTTT
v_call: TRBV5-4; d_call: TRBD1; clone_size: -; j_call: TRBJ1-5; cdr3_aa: CASSPGTGENQPQHF; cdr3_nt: TGTGCCAGCAGCCCCGGGACAGGGGAAAATCAGCCCCAGCATTTT
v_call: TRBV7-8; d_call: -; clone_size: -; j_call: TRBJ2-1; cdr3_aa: CASSSKRRGGNEQFF; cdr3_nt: TGTGCCAGCAGCTCCAAACGGAGGGGGGGCAATGAGCAGTTCTTC
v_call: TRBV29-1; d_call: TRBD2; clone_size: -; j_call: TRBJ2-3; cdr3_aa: CSVDSLAGGTDTQYF; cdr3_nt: TGCAGCGTTGATTCGCTAGCGGGGGGTACAGATACGCAGTATTTT
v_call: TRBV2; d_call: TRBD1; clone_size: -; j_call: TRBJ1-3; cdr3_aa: CASSSGTDGNTIYF; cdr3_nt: TGTGCCAGCAGTTCCGGGACAGATGGAAACACCATATATTTT
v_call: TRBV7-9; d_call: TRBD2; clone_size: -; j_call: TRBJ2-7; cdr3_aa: CASSPGGSYEQYF; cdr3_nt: TGTGCCAGCAGCCCGGGGGGCTCCTACGAGCAGTACTTC
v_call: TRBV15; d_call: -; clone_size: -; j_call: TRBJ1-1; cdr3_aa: CATSRDPRGSGEAFF; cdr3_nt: TGTGCCACCAGCAGAGATCCTCGGGGATCCGGTGAAGCTTTCTTT
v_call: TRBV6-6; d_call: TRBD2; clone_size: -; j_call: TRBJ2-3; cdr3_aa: CASSYQLAGDGDTQYF; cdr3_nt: TGTGCCAGCAGTTACCAGCTAGCGGGGGATGGGGATACGCAGTATTTT
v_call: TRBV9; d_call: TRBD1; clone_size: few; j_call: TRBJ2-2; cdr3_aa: CASSVAQPGTELFANTGELFF; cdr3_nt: TGTGCCAGCAGCGTAGCCCAACCCGGGACAGAGCTGTTCGCGAACACCGGGGAGCTGTTTTTT
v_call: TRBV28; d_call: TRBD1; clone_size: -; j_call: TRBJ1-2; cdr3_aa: CASSQGTGVNYGYTF; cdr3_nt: TGTGCCAGCAGTCAAGGGACAGGAGTTAACTATGGCTACACCTTC
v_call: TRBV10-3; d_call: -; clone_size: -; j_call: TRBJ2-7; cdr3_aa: CAIRGGASYEQYF; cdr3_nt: TGTGCCATCAGGGGGGGGGCCTCCTACGAGCAGTACTTC
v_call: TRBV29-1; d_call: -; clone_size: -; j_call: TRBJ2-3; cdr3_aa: CSVSRGWRGTDTQYF; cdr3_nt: TGCAGCGTCTCTAGAGGGTGGAGGGGCACAGATACGCAGTATTTT
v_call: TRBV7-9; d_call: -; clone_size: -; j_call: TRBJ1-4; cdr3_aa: CASTPGSEKLFF; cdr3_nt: TGTGCCAGCACCCCCGGGAGCGAAAAACTGTTTTTT
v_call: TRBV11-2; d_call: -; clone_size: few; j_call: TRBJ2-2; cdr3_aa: CASSWGGRNTGELFF; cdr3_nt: TGTGCCAGCAGCTGGGGGGGCAGGAACACCGGGGAGCTGTTTTTT
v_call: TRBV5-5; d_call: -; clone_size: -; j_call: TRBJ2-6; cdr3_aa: CASSLLEGGGTGANVLTF; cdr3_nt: TGTGCCAGCAGCTTATTAGAAGGGGGGGGCACTGGGGCCAACGTCCTGACTTTC
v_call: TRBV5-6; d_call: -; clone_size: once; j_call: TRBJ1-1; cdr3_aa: CASSSRKTGGNTEAFF; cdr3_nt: TGTGCCAGCAGCTCCCGTAAGACAGGAGGGAACACTGAAGCTTTCTTT
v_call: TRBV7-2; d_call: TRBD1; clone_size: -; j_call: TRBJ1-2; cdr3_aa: CASSSRQGGYGYTF; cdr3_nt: TGTGCCAGCAGCTCCCGACAGGGAGGCTATGGCTACACCTTC
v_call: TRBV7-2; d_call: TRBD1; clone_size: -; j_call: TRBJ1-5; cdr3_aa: CASSSDRAVNQPQHF; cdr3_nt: TGTGCCAGCAGCTCCGACAGGGCTGTGAATCAGCCCCAGCATTTT
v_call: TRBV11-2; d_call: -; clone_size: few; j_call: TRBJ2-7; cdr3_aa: CASTPGTPSYEQYF; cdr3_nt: TGTGCCAGCACTCCAGGGACTCCCTCGTACGAGCAGTACTTC
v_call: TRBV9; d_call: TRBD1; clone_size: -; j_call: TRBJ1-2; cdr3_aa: CASSVGQGGYNYGYTF; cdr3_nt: TGTGCCAGCAGCGTAGGGCAGGGGGGTTATAACTATGGCTACACCTTC
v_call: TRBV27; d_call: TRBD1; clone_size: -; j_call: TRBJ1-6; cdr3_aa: CASTRDRDNSPLHF; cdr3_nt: TGTGCCAGCACCCGGGACAGGGATAATTCACCCCTCCACTTT
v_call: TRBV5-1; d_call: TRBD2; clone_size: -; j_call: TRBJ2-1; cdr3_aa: CASSKLAGGHNEQFF; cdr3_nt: TGCGCCAGCAGCAAACTAGCGGGGGGGCATAATGAGCAGTTCTTC
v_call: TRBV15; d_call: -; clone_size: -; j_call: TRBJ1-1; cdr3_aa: CATSRGGNTEAFF; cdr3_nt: TGTGCCACCAGCAGAGGCGGGAACACTGAAGCTTTCTTT